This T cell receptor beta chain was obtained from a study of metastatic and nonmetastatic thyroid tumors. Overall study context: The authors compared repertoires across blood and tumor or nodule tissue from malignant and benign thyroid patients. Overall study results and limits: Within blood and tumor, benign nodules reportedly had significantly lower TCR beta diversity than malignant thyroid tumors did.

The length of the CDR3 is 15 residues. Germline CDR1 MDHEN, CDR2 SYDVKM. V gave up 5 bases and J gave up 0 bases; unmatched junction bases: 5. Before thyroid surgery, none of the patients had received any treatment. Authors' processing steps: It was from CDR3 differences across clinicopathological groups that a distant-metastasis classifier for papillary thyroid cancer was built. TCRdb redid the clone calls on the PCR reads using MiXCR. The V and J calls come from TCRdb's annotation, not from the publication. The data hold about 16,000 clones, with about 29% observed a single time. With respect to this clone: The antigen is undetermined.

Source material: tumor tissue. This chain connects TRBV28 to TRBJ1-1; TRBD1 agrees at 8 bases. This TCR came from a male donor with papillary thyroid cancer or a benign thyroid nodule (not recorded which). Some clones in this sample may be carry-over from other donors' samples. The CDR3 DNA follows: TGTGCCAGCAGTACAGGGGGTACCATGAACACTGAAGCTTTCTTT. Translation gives CASSTGGTMNTEAFF.